One and the same sample provided the 21 T cell receptor beta chains below, sequenced in a study of T cells after yellow fever vaccination. TCRdb re-called the 5' RACE reads with MiXCR, one entry per CDR3 protein. The sample includes around 320,000 distinct CDR3 sequences, 8.7% of them seen just once. The material sequenced was CD4+ T cells sorted from PBMCs, taken 5 days after the yellow fever booster vaccination. All receptors derive from a man aged 18-30 years who received the YFV17D yellow fever vaccine.

This clonotype was recorded a few times. This rearrangement joins TRBV5-1 to TRBJ2-5; no clear D. Germline CDR1 SGHRS, CDR2 YFSETQ. This CDR3 contains 13 residues. Between the trimmed V and J ends, which lost 0 bases and 4 bases, there was a span of 7 bases. The DNA of the CDR3 is TGCGCCAGCAGCTTGGAATTTGGAGAGACCCAGTACTTC. Translated: CASSLEFGETQYF.

The chain is built from TRBV4-2 and TRBJ2-3; the match to TRBD2 covers 10 bases. CDR1 and CDR2 from the germline V gene are LGHNA and YNFKEQ. After removal of 0 bases from V and 4 bases from J, the junction contained 1 base not matched to a gene. The CDR3 is 15 residues long. Here the CDR3 reads CASSQEAGGPDTQYF. CDR3 sequence (DNA): TGTGCCAGCAGCCAAGAAGCGGGGGGGCCAGATACGCAGTATTTT.

This clonotype has just a few counts. The V call is TRBV6-2 or TRBV6-3, the J call TRBJ2-1; D is unresolved. Germline V gives CDR1 MNHEY, CDR2 SVGEGT. The CDR3 runs 12 residues. The V gene lost 7 bases and the J gene lost 3 bases, with 7 bases spanning the gap. CDR3 region: CASKGDYNEQFF. In DNA form, the CDR3 reads TGTGCCAGCAAGGGCGACTACAATGAGCAGTTCTTC.

V is TRBV9 and J is TRBJ2-5; TRBD2 aligns across 7 bases. This CDR3 is built from 14 residues. Germline values: CDR1 SGDLS, CDR2 YYNGEE. The trim removed 5 bases at V and 7 bases at J, leaving 11 bases unmatched. CDR3 in amino acids: CASSRTRAQGTQYF. The DNA for the CDR3 is TGTGCCAGCAGTAGGACTAGGGCGCAGGGGACCCAGTACTTC. Supplemented by reference TRBV9 and TRBJ2-5, the full variable domain reads DSGVTQTPKHLITATGQRVTLRCSPRSGDLSVYWYQQSLDQGLQFLIQYYNGEERAKGNILERFSAQQFPDLHSELNLSSLELGDSALYFCASSRTRAQGTQYFGPGTRLLVL.

The V and J genes are TRBV6-2 or TRBV6-3 and TRBJ1-5; 9 nucleotides agree with TRBD1. This CDR3 has 14 residues. Germline V lookup: CDR1 MNHEY, CDR2 SVGEGT. V was clipped by 5 bases and J by 8 bases; unmatched bases: 7. CDR3 sequence: CASSGGTGREPQHF. In DNA form, the CDR3 reads TGTGCCAGCAGTGGGGGGACAGGGCGCGAGCCCCAGCATTTT.

This clonotype was detected a few times. The chain couples TRBV3-2 to TRBJ1-2; the table's D gene call, TRBD1, was not cross checked with the DNA. TRBV3-2 is a known pseudogene. CDR3 length equals 13 residues. The CDR3 spells CASPPGVGYGYTF. As DNA, the CDR3 is TGTGCCTCCCCCCCGGGGGTAGGCTATGGCTACACCTTC.

The V and J genes are TRBV18 and TRBJ1-4, with D maybe TRBD1 (5 bases). This CDR3 has 14 residues. Per germline, CDR1 KGHSH and CDR2 LQKENI. The V gene lost 4 bases and the J gene lost 7 bases, with 13 bases spanning the gap. This CDR3 is CASSRTGEGEKLFF. CDR3 sequence (DNA): TGTGCCAGCTCACGGACGGGGGAAGGTGAAAAACTGTTTTTT. Variable domain in full (rest from reference TRBV18 and TRBJ1-4): NAGVMQNPRHLVRRRGQEARLRCSPMKGHSHVYWYRQLPEEGLKFMVYLQKENIIDESGMPKERFSAEFPKEGPSILRIQQVVRGDSAAYFCASSRTGEGEKLFFGSGTQLSVL.

This chain connects TRBV5-1 to TRBJ1-2; 9 positions agree with TRBD1. CDR3 length: 16 amino acids. V shed 4 bases, J shed 1 base, and the junction held 8 bases outside the gene matches. Germline V gene data show CDR1 as SGHRS and CDR2 as YFSETQ. Written as DNA, the CDR3 is TGCGCCAGCAGCCCAGGGACAGGGCGCCGTAACTATGGCTACACCTTC. Translating it yields CASSPGTGRRNYGYTF.

This clonotype was recorded at least ten times. The V call is TRBV18, the J call TRBJ2-3, with D possibly TRBD1 on 6 matching bases. Germline V gene data show CDR1 as KGHSH and CDR2 as LQKENI. Deletions cut 8 bases from V and 5 bases from J, with 11 bases between. CDR3 length: 12 amino acids. The CDR3: CASSPTGDTQYF. The DNA for the CDR3 is TGTGCCAGCAGCCCGACAGGAGATACGCAGTATTTT.

The chain links TRBV7-9 to TRBJ2-3, with 10 bases identical to TRBD1. V was pared by 3 bases and J by 3 bases, with 6 bases of the junction left unmatched. This CDR3 region has 16 residues. Germline lookup yields CDR1 SEHNR and CDR2 FQNEAQ (reference sequence). This chain's CDR3 is CASSFGDRGTTDTQYF. CDR3 DNA: TGTGCCAGCAGCTTTGGGGACAGGGGAACTACAGATACGCAGTATTTT. The full variable domain, rest sourced from reference TRBV7-9 and TRBJ2-3, is DTGVSQNPRHKITKRGQNVTFRCDPISEHNRLYWYRQTLGQGPEFLTYFQNEAQLEKSRLLSDRFSAERPKGSFSTLEIQRTEQGDSAMYLCASSFGDRGTTDTQYFGPGTRLTVL.

There are a few counts of this clonotype. This chain uses TRBV6-5 with TRBJ2-4; 8 bases map to TRBD1. Germline V gene data show CDR1 as MNHEY and CDR2 as SVGAGI. The CDR3 sequence is 15 residues long. Trimming took 0 bases from V and 4 from J; bases not matched to a gene: 2. The CDR3 region has the DNA TGTGCCAGCAGTTACTCGAGACAGGGGAAAAACATTCAGTACTTC. Protein product: CASSYSRQGKNIQYF.

The table lists this clonotype with a few counts. The rearrangement joins TRBV5-4 to TRBJ2-7, with 7 bases matching TRBD2. The CDR3 covers 11 residues. Germline V gene lookup returns CDR1 SGHNT and CDR2 YYREEE (reference sequence). The J segment lost 12 bases and the V segment lost 5 bases, leaving 8 bases of the junction unmatched. This CDR3 is CASRPLAWRYF. In nucleotides, the CDR3 is TGTGCCAGCAGGCCACTAGCGTGGCGGTACTTC.

This clonotype was counted a few times. J is TRBJ2-2 and V is TRBV6-1; D may match TRBD1 or TRBD2 (6 bases each). The V and J ends lost 4 bases and 5 bases respectively, with 11 bases between them. Germline V gives CDR1 MNHNS, CDR2 SASEGT. The length of the CDR3 is 14 residues. The CDR3 loop is CASSVTGRTGELFF. DNA of the CDR3: TGTGCCAGCAGTGTAACAGGGAGGACCGGGGAGCTGTTTTTT.

The rearrangement uses TRBV7-9 and TRBJ2-3, with 8 bases matching TRBD2. Germline loops: CDR1 SEHNR, CDR2 FQNEAQ (reference sequence). The CDR3 totals 15 residues. V was pared by 5 bases and J by 4 bases, with 8 bases of the junction left unmatched. The CDR3, as DNA: TGTGCCAGCAGCGAGGCTGCGGGGGGAGCAGATACGCAGTATTTT. It yields the protein CASSEAAGGADTQYF.

This clonotype was picked up a small number of times. The chain is built from TRBV2 and TRBJ2-5; D call uncertain. Germline loops: CDR1 SNHLY, CDR2 FYNNEI. The CDR3 is 12 residues long. With 6 bases removed from V and 6 bases from J, the gap between germline ends came to 11 bases. Written as DNA, the CDR3 is TGTGCCAGCAGCGACCTAGGGAAGACCCAGTACTTC. Translation: CASSDLGKTQYF.

This clonotype was counted between two and nine times. This chain links TRBV6-1 with TRBJ2-7; D not resolved. The CDR3 covers 16 residues. V was cut by 4 bases and J by 2 bases, with 18 bases left in between. CDR1 and CDR2 from the germline V gene are MNHNS and SASEGT. The CDR3 spells CASSAVGTGPAYEQYF. The CDR3, as DNA: TGTGCCAGCAGTGCCGTAGGAACGGGTCCGGCCTACGAGCAGTACTTC.

V gene TRBV5-6 combines with J gene TRBJ2-3; 9 nucleotides align to TRBD1. CDR3 length: 15 residues. CDR1 and CDR2 (germline): SGHDT, YYEEEE. V dropped 2 bases and J dropped 4; count of bases not matched to a gene: 5. The chain's CDR3 is CASSLPGQGADTQYF. CDR3 coding DNA: TGTGCCAGCAGCTTACCGGGACAGGGCGCAGATACGCAGTATTTT.

The chain links TRBV11-3 to TRBJ2-3; tentative D call: TRBD2 (7 bases). CDR1 is SGHNT and CDR2 is YENEEA in the germline V gene. This CDR3 region has 13 residues. V was shortened by 5 bases and J by 6 bases, with 12 bases between the two germline ends. CDR3 DNA sequence: TGTGCCAGCAGCAGGGGGGGCGGCGATACGCAGTATTTT. Translating gives CASSRGGGDTQYF.

This clonotype was recorded many times. V gene TRBV3-1 combines with J gene TRBJ1-2; D remains ambiguous. Germline CDR1 reads LGHDT; CDR2 reads YNNKEL (reference sequence). The CDR3 sequence is 14 residues long. V shed 2 bases and J shed 8 bases, with 15 bases lying between them. CDR3 coding DNA: TGTGCCAGCAGCCAATCGGACGGATCGCGGGGCTACACCTTC. Encoded protein: CASSQSDGSRGYTF.

Ten or more counts support this clonotype. V is TRBV5-6 and J is TRBJ2-5, with 11 bases identical to TRBD2. Germline CDR1 and CDR2: SGHDT and YYEEEE. The V and J ends lost 5 bases and 7 bases, in that order; junction bases with no gene match: 10. There are 15 residues in the CDR3. The CDR3 sequence is CASRSTSGGWGTQYF. For the CDR3, the DNA is TGTGCCAGCAGGTCAACTAGCGGGGGCTGGGGGACCCAGTACTTC.

This clonotype was observed a handful of times. The V gene is TRBV5-5, the J gene TRBJ2-1; 8 bases agree with TRBD1. V was clipped by 4 bases and J by 7 bases; unmatched bases: 13. CDR1 is SGHKS, CDR2 YYEKEE, per germline (reference sequence). The CDR3 loop spans 16 amino acids. CDR3 protein: CASSPSSDRVGNEQFF. CDR3 coding DNA: TGTGCCAGCAGCCCCTCCTCGGACAGGGTCGGTAATGAGCAGTTCTTC. The full variable domain, with the rest looked up from reference TRBV5-5 and TRBJ2-1, is DAGVTQSPTHLIKTRGQQVTLRCSPISGHKSVSWYQQVLGQGPQFIFQYYEKEERGRGNFPDRFSARQFPNYSSELNVNALLLGDSALYLCASSPSSDRVGNEQFFGPGTRLTVL.